The clone carrying this T cell receptor (beta chain) showed up many times. These data are taken from a study of T-cell reconstitution after alpha-beta-depleted transplantation in children. Unique molecular identifiers were used to barcode this TCRbeta library. MiXCR, applied by TCRdb to the PCR reads, yields one record per CDR3 protein. The profile shows 90,000 to 95,000 distinct CDR3 sequences, about 12% of them singletons. V gave up 4 bases and J gave up 7 bases, with 18 bases separating them. The CDR3 sequence is 15 residues long. Germline CDR1 is SGHRS and CDR2 is YFSETQ. The rearrangement joins TRBV5-1 to TRBJ2-1; weak D call: TRBD2 (6 bases). The TCR originated in a human donor who donated a stem cell graft to a child with inherited bone marrow failure. The starting material was PBMCs from the stem cell graft donor, obtained from the stem cell graft. This chain's CDR3 is CASSPMPGAQNEQFF. The CDR3 bases are TGCGCCAGCAGCCCAATGCCGGGAGCTCAAAATGAGCAGTTCTTC.